This TCR beta chain was captured in a study of OX40 agonist ivuxolimab in advanced cancers. Across the whole study: A mean age of about 56 years, range about 20 to 79, was recorded, and roughly 83% were male.

Produced via immunoSEQ multiplex PCR; TCRdb's table is partial and in-frame only. The sample includes around 140,000 clones, 90% of them seen just once. Material: CD4+ or CD8+ T cells sorted from blood, obtained in a trial of the OX40 agonist ivuxolimab. This clonotype originated in an adult with an advanced solid tumor such as melanoma, head and neck, liver or kidney cancer.

CDR3 DNA: TGTGCCAGCAGTGAGGAGGGTTTCTCTGGGGCCAACGTCCTGACTTTC. Translating gives CASSEEGFSGANVLTF. The chain combines TRBV2 with TRBJ2-6; weak D call: TRBD2 (6 bases). Trimming cost V 3 bases and J 0 bases, with 9 bases left between them. CDR1 is SNHLY, CDR2 FYNNEI, per germline. There are 16 residues in the CDR3.